This is a list of T cell receptor beta chains from one sample in a study of CD8 T cells in Susac syndrome. TCRdb fed the immunoSEQ multiplex PCR reads into MiXCR, producing one record per CDR3 protein. The table lists 95,000 to 150,000 distinct CDR3 sequences, about 93% of them singletons, with approximately 0.2% in the top ten. The specimen sequenced was CD8+ T cells from PBMCs. The source is a human donor with Susac syndrome. Both conserved end residues are part of each CDR3. Only some rows state a clone size, as once, few, many or a class for expanded clones.

size	V	J	CDR3
-	TRBV28	TRBJ2-6	CASSTGLAGLSGANVLTF
-	TRBV20-1	TRBJ1-2	CSARDSREIYGYTF
-	TRBV4-3	TRBJ1-2	CASSQEWSRSTYNYGYTF
-	TRBV3-1	TRBJ1-1	CASSQEGEAFF
-	TRBV20-1	TRBJ2-7	CSATPGQNPSYEQYF
-	TRBV19	TRBJ1-2	CASSFRTGNYGYTF
-	TRBV30	TRBJ2-1	CAWSTGSGTTTF
-	TRBV12-3/TRBV12-4	TRBJ2-2	CASSLLADGAGELFF
once	TRBV30	TRBJ2-7	CAWSVARGTEQYF
-	TRBV12-3/TRBV12-4	TRBJ1-2	CASSLGGQPSYGYTF
-	TRBV9	TRBJ2-7	CASSTEPGGASYEQYF
-	TRBV7-9	TRBJ2-6	CASSLEGREYSGANVLTF
-	TRBV12-5	TRBJ2-4	CASGLVTRGRGYIQYF
-	TRBV7-3	TRBJ2-3	CASSLTSTGGSTDTQYF